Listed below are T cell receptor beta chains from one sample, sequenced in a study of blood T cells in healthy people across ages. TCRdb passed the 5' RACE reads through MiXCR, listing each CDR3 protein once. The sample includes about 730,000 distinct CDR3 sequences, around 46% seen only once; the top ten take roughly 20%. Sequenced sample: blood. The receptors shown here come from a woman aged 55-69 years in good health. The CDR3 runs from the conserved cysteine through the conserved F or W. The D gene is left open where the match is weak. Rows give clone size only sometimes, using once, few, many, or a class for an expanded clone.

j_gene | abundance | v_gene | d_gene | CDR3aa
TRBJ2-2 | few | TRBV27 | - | CASLRVTGELFF
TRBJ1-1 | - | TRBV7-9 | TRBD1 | CASSLGQGRFTEAFF
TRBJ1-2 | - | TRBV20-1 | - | CSAPRQVTTF
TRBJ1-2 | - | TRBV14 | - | CASDPGPGIPGYTF
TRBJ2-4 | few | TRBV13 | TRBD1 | CASSTGAYDKNIQYF
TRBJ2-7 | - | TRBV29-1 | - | CSPMGSEFYNEQYF
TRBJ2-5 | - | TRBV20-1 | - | CSARDTTIRETQYF
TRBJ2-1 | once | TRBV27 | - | CASSVQSYNEQFF
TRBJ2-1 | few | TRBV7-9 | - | CASSWGQNEQFF
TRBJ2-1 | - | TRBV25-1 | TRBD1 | CASSTRDRGSYNEQFF
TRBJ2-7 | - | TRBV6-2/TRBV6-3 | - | CASTDLGRNYEQYF
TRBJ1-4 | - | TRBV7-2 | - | CASSLTPGINEKLFF
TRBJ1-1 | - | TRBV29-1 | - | CSVSSGPDTEAFF
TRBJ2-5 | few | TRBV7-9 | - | CATETADGQETQYF
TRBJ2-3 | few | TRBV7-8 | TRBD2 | CASSQRTGGYRTDTQYF
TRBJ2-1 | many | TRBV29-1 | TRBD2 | CSVEPRRGVDNEQFF
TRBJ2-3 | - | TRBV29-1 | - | CSVTGPSTDTQYF
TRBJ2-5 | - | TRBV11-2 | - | CASSLDLGGEQYF
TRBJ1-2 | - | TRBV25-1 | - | CASSPPGTPKAGGYTF